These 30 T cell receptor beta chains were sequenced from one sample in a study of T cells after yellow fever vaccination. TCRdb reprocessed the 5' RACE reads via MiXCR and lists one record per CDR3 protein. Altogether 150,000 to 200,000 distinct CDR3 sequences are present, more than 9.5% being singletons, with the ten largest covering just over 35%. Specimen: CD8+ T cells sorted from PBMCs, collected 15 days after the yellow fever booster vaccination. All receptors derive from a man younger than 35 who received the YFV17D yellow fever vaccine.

CDR3: CASSRQGSTDTQYF. The CDR3 coding sequence is TGTGCCAGCAGCAGACAGGGCAGCACAGATACGCAGTATTTT. The chain couples TRBV6-1 to TRBJ2-3, with 7 bases that match TRBD1. CDR1 and CDR2 (germline): MNHNS, SASEGT. Trimming cost V 6 bases and J 0 bases; bases outside gene matches: 3. The CDR3 length is 14 residues.

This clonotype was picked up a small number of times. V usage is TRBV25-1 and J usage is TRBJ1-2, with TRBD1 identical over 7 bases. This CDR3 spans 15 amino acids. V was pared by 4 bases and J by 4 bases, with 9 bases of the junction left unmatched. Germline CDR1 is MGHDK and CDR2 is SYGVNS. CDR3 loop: CASSVTGTELYGYTF. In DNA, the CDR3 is TGTGCCAGCAGTGTTACCGGGACAGAGCTCTATGGCTACACCTTC.

CDR3 residues: CSVVQGVNTDTQYF. CDR3 DNA: TGCAGCGTTGTACAGGGGGTCAACACAGATACGCAGTATTTT. The V and J genes are TRBV29-1 and TRBJ2-3; 8 bases agree with TRBD1. Germline CDR1 and CDR2: SQVTM and ANQGSEA. This CDR3 is built from 14 residues. Trimming cost V 4 bases and J 2 bases; bases outside gene matches: 5.

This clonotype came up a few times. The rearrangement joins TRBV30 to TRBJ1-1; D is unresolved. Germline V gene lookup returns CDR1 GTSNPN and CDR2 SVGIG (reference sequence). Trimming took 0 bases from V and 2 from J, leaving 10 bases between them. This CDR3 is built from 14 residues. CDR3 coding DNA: TGTGCCTGGAGTGTTGACGGACGAAACACTGAAGCTTTCTTT. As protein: CAWSVDGRNTEAFF.

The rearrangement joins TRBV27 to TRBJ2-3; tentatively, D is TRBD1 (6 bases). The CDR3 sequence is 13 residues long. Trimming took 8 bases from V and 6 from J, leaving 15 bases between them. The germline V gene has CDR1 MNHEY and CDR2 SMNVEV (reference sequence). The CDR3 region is CASGNRAQDTQYF. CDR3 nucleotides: TGTGCCAGCGGGAACAGGGCCCAGGATACGCAGTATTTT.

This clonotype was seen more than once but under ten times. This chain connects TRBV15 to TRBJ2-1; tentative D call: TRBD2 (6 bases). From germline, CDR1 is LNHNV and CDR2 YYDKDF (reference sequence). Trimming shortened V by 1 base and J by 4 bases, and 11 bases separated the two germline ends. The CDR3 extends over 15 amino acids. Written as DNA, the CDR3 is TGTGCCACCAGCAGAGCAGGGACTGAATACAATGAGCAGTTCTTC. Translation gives CATSRAGTEYNEQFF.

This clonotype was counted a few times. The CDR3 DNA reads TGCGCCAGCAGCAAGTGGTCGGACGGCGGGGAGACCCAGTACTTC. This encodes CASSKWSDGGETQYF. The chain joins TRBV4-3 to TRBJ2-5; a possible D gene is TRBD2 (5 bases). From germline, CDR1 is LGHNA and CDR2 YSLEER. The V and J ends lost 5 bases and 5 bases respectively, with 18 bases between them. The CDR3 runs 15 residues.

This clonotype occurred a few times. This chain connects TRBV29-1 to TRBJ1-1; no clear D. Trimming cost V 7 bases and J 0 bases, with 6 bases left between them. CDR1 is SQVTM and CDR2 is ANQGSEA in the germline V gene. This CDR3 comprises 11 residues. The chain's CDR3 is CSASMNTEAFF. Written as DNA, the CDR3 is TGCAGCGCCTCCATGAACACTGAAGCTTTCTTT.

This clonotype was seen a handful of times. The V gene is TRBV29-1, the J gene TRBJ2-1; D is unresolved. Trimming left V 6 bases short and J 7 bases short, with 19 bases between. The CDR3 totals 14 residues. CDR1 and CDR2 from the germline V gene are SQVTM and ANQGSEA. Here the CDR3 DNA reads TGCAGCGTGTACATTCCGGACCGACGAAATGAGCAGTTCTTC. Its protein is CSVYIPDRRNEQFF.

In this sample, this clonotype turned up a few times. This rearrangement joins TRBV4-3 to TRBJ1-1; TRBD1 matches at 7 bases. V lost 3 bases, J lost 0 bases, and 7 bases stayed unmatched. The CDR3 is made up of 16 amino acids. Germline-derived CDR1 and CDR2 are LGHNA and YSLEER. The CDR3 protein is CASSQDRIIMNTEAFF. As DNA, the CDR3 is TGCGCCAGCAGCCAGGACAGGATCATAATGAACACTGAAGCTTTCTTT.

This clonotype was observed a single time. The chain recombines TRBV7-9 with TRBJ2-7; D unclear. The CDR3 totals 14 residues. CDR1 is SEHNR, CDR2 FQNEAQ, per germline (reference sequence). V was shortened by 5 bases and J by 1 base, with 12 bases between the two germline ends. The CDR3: CASSVGPGSYEQYF. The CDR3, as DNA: TGTGCCAGCAGCGTTGGGCCCGGGTCCTACGAGCAGTACTTC.

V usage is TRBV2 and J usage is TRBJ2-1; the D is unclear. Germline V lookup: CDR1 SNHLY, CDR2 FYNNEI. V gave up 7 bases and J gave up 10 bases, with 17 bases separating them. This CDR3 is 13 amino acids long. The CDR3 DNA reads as TGTGCCAGCAAGACAACTACTGGATGGGAGCAGTTCTTC. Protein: CASKTTTGWEQFF.

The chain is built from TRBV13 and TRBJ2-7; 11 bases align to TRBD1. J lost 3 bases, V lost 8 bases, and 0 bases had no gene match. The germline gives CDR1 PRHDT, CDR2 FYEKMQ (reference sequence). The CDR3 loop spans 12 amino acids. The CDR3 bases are TGTGCCAGCGGGACAGGGGGCTACGAGCAGTACGTC. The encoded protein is CASGTGGYEQYV.

The CDR3 sequence: CAWSSGLMTGQPQHF. The CDR3 region has the DNA TGTGCCTGGAGTAGCGGACTCATGACAGGTCAGCCCCAGCATTTT. The chain recombines TRBV30 with TRBJ1-5; D might be TRBD1 (6 bases). V was clipped by 2 bases and J by 6 bases, with 17 bases between them. The germline gives CDR1 GTSNPN, CDR2 SVGIG (reference sequence). This CDR3 contains 15 residues.

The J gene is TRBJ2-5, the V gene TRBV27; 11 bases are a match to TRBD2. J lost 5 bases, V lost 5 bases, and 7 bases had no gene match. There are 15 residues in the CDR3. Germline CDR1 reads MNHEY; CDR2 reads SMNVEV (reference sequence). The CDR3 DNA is TGTGCCAGCAGTCTGCTAGCGGGGGGAGGGGAGACCCAGTACTTC. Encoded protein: CASSLLAGGGETQYF.

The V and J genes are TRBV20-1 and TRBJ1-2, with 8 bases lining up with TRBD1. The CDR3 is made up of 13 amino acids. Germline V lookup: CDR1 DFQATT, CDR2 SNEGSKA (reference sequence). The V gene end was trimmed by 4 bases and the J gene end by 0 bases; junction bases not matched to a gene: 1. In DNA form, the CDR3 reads TGCAGTGCTATGGACAGGGCTAACTATGGCTACACCTTC. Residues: CSAMDRANYGYTF.

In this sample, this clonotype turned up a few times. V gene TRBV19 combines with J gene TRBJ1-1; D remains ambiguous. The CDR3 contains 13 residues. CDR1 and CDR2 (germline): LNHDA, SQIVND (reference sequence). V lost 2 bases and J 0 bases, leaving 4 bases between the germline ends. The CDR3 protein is CASSISMNTEAFF. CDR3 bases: TGTGCCAGTAGTATATCCATGAACACTGAAGCTTTCTTT.

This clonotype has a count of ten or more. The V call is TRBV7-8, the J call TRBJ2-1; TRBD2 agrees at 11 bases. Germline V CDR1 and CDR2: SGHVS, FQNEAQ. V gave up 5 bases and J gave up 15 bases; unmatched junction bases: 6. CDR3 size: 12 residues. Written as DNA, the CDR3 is TGTGCCAGCAGCCCCGAACTAGCGGGGGTGTTCTTC. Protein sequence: CASSPELAGVFF.

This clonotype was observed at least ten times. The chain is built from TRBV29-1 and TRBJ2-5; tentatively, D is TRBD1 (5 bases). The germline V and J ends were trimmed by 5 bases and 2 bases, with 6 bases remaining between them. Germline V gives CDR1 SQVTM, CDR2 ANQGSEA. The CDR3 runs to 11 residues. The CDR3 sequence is CSVRQQETQYF. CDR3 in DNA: TGCAGCGTTAGACAGCAAGAGACCCAGTACTTC. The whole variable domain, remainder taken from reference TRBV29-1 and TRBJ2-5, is SAVISQKPSRDICQRGTSLTIQCQVDSQVTMMFWYRQQPGQSLTLIATANQGSEATYESGFVIDKFPISRPNLTFSTLTVSNMSPEDSSIYLCSVRQQETQYFGPGTRLLVL.

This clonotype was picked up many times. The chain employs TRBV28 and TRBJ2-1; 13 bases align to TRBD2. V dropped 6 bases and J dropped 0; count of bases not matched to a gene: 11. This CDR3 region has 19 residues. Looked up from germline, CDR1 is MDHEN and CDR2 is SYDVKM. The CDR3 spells CASSLPGLAGTSSYNEQFF. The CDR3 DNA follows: TGTGCCAGCAGCCTACCGGGACTAGCGGGGACGAGCTCCTACAATGAGCAGTTCTTC.

CDR3 region: CATSDISGRIITEAFF. The CDR3 region has the DNA TGTGCCACCAGTGATATCAGTGGAAGGATTATCACTGAAGCTTTCTTT. The chain links TRBV24-1 to TRBJ1-1; D remains ambiguous. From germline, CDR1 is KGHDR and CDR2 SFDVKD. This CDR3 comprises 16 residues. V lost 3 bases and J lost 4, with 17 bases in between.

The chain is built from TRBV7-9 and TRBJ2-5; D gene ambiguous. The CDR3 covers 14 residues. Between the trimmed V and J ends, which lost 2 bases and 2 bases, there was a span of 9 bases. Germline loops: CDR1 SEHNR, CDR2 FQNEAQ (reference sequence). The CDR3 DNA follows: TGTGCCAGCAGCTTACTCGGGCCACAAGAGACCCAGTACTTC. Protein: CASSLLGPQETQYF.

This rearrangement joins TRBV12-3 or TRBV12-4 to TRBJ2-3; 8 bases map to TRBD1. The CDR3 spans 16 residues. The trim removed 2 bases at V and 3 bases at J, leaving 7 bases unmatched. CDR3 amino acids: CASSLPGGYTTDTQYF. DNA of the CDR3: TGTGCCAGCAGTTTACCAGGGGGCTACACGACAGATACGCAGTATTTT.

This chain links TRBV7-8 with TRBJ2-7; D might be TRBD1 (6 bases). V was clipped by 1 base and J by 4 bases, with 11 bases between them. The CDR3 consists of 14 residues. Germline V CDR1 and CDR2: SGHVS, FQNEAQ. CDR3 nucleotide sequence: TGTGCCAGCAGCTTAGGGACAGCGCTATACGAGCAGTACTTC. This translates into CASSLGTALYEQYF.

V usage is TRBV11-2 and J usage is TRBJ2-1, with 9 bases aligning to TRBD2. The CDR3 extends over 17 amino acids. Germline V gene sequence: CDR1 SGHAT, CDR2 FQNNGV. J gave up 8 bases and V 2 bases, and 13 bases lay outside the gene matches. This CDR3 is CASSLRIAGDKRDEQFF. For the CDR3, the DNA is TGTGCCAGCAGCTTAAGGATAGCGGGGGACAAGAGGGATGAGCAGTTCTTC.

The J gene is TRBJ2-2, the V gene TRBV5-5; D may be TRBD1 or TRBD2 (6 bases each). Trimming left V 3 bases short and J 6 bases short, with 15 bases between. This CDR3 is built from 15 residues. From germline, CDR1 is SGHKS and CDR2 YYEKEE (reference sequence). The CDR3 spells CASSWTGGGSGELFF. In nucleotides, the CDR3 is TGTGCCAGCAGCTGGACTGGAGGGGGGTCCGGGGAGCTGTTTTTT.

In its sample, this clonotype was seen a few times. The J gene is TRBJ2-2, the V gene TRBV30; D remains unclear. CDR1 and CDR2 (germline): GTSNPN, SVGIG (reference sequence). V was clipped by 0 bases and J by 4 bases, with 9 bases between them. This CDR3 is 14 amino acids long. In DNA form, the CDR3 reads TGTGCCTGGAGTGTAGGACCGTTCACCGGGGAGCTGTTTTTT. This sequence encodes CAWSVGPFTGELFF.

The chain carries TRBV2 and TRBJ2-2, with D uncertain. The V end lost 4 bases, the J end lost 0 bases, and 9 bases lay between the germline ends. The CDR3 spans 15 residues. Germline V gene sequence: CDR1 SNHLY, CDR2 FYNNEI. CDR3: CASSALDSNTGELFF. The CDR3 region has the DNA TGTGCCAGCAGTGCCCTGGATTCGAACACCGGGGAGCTGTTTTTT.

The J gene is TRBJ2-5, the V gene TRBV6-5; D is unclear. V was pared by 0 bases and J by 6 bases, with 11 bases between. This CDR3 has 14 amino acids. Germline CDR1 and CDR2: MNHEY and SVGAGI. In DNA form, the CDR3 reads TGTGCCAGCAGTTACTCGTATCCGCCGCAGACCCAGTACTTC. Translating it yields CASSYSYPPQTQYF.

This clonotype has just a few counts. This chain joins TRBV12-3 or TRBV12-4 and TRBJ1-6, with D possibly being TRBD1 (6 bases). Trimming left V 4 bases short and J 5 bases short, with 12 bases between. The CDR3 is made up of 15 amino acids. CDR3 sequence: CASSSWTANNSPLHF. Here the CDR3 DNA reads TGTGCCAGCAGTTCCTGGACAGCCAATAATTCACCCCTCCACTTT.